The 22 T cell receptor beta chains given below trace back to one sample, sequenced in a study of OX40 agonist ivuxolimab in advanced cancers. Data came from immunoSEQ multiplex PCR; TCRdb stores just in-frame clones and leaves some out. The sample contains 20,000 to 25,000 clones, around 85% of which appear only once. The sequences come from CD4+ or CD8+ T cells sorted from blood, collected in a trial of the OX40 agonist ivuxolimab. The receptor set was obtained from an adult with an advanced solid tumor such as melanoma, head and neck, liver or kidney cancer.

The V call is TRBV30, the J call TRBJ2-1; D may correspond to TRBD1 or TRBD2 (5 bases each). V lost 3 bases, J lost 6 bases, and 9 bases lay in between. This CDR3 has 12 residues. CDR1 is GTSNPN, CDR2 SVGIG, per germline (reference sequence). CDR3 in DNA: TGTGCCTGGAGCGGGACGGGCAATGAGCAGTTCTTC. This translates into CAWSGTGNEQFF.

CDR3 coding DNA: TGTGCCAGCAGTTTTAGCGGGAGAACCCACGAGCAGTACTTC. Its protein is CASSFSGRTHEQYF. This chain links TRBV28 with TRBJ2-7, with 9 bases identical to TRBD2. The length of the CDR3 is 14 residues. Germline V CDR1 and CDR2: MDHEN, SYDVKM. V trimming: 3 bases; J trimming: 5 bases; junction bases outside the gene matches: 5.

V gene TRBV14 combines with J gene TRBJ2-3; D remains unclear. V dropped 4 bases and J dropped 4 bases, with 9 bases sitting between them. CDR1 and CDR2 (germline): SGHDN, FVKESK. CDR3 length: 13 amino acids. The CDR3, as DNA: TGTGCCAGCAGCCTGACCCCGGCAGATACGCAGTATTTT. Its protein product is CASSLTPADTQYF.

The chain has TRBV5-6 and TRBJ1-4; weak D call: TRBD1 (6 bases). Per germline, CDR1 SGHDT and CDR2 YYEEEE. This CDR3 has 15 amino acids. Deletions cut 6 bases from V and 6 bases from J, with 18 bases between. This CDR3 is CASTQPGTKDEKLFF. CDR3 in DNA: TGTGCCAGCACCCAGCCCGGGACAAAAGATGAAAAACTGTTTTTT.

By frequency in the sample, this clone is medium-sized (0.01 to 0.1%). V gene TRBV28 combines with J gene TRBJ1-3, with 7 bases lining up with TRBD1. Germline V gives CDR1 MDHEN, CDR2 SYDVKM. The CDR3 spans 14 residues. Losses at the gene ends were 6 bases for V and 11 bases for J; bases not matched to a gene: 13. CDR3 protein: CASSSRGTVQAIYF. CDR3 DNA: TGTGCCAGCAGCTCTAGAGGGACAGTCCAGGCCATATATTTT.

The chain's CDR3 is CASSLVQGSVNNEQFF. The CDR3 nucleotides are TGTGCCAGCAGCTTAGTGCAGGGTAGCGTAAACAATGAGCAGTTCTTC. The chain employs TRBV7-8 and TRBJ2-1; D is tentatively TRBD1 or TRBD2 (5 bases each). The V gene's germline CDR1 is SGHVS and CDR2 FQNEAQ. This CDR3 is 16 amino acids long. Trimming took off 1 base at V and 5 bases at J, with 15 bases between the two ends.

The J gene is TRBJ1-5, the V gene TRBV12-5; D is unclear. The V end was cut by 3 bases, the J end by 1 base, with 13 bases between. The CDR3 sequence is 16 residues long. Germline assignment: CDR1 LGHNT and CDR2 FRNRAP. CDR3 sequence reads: CASGFGPGKSNQPQHF. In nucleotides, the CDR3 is TGTGCTAGTGGTTTCGGTCCGGGGAAAAGCAATCAGCCCCAGCATTTT.

As DNA, the CDR3 is TGTGCCAGCAGCTTAGGTCAGCATCAGCCCCAGCATTTT. Translating it yields CASSLGQHQPQHF. The chain has TRBV5-6 and TRBJ1-5; D not certain. Trimming removed 2 bases from V and 5 bases from J, with 8 bases in between. CDR3 length equals 13 residues. Germline CDR1 SGHDT, CDR2 YYEEEE.

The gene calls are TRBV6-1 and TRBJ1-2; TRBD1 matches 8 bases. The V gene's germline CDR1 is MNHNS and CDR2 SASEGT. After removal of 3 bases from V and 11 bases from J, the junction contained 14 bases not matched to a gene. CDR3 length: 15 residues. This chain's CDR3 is CASSDFTTGQDTYTF. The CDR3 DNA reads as TGTGCCAGCAGTGACTTCACGACGGGACAGGACACGTACACCTTC.

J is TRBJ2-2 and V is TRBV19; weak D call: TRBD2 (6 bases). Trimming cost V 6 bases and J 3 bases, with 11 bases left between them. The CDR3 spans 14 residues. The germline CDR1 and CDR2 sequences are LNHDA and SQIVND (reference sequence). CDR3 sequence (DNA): TGTGCCAGTAGCCTGTGGAGGGACACCGGGGAGCTGTTTTTT. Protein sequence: CASSLWRDTGELFF.

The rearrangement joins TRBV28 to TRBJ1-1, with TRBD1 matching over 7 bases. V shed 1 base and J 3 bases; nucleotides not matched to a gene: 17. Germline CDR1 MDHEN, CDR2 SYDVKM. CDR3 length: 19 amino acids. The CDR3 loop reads CASSLFGGRHRGGYTEAFF. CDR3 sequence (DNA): TGTGCCAGCAGTTTATTCGGGGGACGACACAGGGGAGGTTACACTGAAGCTTTCTTT.

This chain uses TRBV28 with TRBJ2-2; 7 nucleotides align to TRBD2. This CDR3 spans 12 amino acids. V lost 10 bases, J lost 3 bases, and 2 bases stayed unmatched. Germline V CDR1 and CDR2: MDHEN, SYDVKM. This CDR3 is CAIRGDTGELFF. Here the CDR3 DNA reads TGTGCCATACGGGGGGACACCGGGGAGCTGTTTTTT.

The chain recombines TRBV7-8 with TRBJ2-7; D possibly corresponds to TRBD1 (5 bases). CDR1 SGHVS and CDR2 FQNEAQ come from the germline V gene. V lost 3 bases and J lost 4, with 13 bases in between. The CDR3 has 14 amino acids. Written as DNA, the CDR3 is TGTGCCAGCAGCTTTGGGCAGGGCAAATACGAGCAGTACTTC. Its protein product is CASSFGQGKYEQYF.

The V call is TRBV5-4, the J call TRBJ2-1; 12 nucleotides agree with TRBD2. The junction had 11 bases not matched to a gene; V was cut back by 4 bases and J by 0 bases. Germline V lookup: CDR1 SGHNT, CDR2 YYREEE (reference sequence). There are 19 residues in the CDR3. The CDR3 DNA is TGTGCCAGCAGCCGCCAGCTAGCGGGAGGGTACAGCTCCTACAATGAGCAGTTCTTC. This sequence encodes CASSRQLAGGYSSYNEQFF.

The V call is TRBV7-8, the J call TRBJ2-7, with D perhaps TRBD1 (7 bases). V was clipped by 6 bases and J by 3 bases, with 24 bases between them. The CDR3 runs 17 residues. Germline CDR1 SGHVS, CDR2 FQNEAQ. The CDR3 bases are TGTGCCAGCAGTTTAAATCGGGGGACCGGGACAGTCTACGAGCAGTACTTC. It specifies CASSLNRGTGTVYEQYF. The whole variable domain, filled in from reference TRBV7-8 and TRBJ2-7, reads GAGVSQSPRYKVAKRGQDVALRCDPISGHVSLFWYQQALGQGPEFLTYFQNEAQLDKSGLPSDRFFAERPEGSVSTLKIQRTQQEDSAVYLCASSLNRGTGTVYEQYFGPGTRLTVT.

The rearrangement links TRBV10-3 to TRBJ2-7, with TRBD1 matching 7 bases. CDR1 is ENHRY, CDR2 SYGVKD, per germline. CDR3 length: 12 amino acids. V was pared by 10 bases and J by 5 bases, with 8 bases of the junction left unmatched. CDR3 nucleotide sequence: TGTGCCACCTCAACTGACAGGGACGAGCAGTACTTC. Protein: CATSTDRDEQYF.

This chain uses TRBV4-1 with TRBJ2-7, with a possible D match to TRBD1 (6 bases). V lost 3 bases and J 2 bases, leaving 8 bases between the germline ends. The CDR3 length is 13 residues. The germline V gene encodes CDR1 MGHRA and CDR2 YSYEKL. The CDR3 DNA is TGCGCCAGCAGCCACCGGGACACCTACGAGCAGTACTTC. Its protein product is CASSHRDTYEQYF.

This CDR3 is CASSLVGTGGAETQYF. DNA for the CDR3: TGTGCCAGCAGCTTGGTGGGGACAGGGGGCGCGGAGACCCAGTACTTC. J is TRBJ2-5 and V is TRBV5-8, with 12 bases aligning to TRBD1. Losses at the gene ends were 0 bases for V and 5 bases for J; bases not matched to a gene: 5. CDR3 length: 16 amino acids. CDR1 is SGHTS and CDR2 is YDEGEE in the germline V gene.

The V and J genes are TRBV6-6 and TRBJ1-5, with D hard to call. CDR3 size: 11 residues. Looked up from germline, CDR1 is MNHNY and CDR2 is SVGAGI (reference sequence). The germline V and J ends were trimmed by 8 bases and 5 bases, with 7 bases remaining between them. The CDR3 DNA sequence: TGTGCCAGCGGGTGGGATCAGCCCCAGCATTTT. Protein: CASGWDQPQHF.

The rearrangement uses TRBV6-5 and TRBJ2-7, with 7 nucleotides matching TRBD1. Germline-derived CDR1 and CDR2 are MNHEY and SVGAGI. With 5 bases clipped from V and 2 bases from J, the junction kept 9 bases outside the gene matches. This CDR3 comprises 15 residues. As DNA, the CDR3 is TGTGCCAGCAGTCAGGACAGGCCCACACCCTACGAGCAGTACTTC. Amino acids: CASSQDRPTPYEQYF.

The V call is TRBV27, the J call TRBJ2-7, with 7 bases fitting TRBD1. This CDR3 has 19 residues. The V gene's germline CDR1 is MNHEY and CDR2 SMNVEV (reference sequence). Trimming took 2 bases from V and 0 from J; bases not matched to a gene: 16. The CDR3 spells CASSLSPGQPNSYSYEQYF. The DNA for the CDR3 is TGTGCCAGCAGTTTAAGCCCGGGACAGCCTAATAGTTACTCCTACGAGCAGTACTTC.

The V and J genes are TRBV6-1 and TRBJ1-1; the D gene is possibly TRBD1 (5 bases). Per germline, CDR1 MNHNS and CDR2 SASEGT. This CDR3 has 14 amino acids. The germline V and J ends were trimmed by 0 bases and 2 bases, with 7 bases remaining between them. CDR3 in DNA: TGTGCCAGCAGTGAAGCGGGGGGAAACACTGAAGCTTTCTTT. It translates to CASSEAGGNTEAFF.